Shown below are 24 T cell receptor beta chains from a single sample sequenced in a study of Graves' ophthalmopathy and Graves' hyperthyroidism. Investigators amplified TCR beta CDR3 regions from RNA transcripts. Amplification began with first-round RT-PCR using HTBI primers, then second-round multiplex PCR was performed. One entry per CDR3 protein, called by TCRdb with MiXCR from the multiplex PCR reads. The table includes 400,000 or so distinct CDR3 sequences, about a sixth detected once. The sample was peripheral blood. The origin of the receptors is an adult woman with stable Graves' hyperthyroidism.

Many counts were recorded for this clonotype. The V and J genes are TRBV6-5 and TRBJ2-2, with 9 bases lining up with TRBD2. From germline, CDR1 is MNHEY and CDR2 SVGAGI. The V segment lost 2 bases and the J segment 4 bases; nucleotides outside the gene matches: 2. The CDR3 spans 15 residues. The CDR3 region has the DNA TGTGCCAGCAGTTACACGCGGGGGGGCACCGGGGAGCTGTTTTTT. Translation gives CASSYTRGGTGELFF.

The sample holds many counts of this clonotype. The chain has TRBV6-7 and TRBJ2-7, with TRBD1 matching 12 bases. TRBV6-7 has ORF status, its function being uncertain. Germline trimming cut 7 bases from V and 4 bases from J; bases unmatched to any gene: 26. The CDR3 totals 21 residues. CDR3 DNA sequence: TGTGCCAGCAATTCGACCCCGGGACAGGGGGCCTTGAAATCTTACGTATACGAGCAGTACTTC. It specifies CASNSTPGQGALKSYVYEQYF.

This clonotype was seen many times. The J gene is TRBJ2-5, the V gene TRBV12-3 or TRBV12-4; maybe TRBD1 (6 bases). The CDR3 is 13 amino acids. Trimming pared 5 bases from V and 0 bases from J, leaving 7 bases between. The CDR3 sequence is CASSRDNQETQYF. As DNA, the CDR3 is TGTGCCAGCAGTCGGGACAACCAAGAGACCCAGTACTTC.

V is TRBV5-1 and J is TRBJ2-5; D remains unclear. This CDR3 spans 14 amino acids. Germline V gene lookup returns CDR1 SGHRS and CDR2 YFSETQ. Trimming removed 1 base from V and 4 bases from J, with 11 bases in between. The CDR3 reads CASSLRGFPETQYF. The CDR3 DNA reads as TGCGCCAGCAGCTTGAGAGGCTTTCCAGAGACCCAGTACTTC.

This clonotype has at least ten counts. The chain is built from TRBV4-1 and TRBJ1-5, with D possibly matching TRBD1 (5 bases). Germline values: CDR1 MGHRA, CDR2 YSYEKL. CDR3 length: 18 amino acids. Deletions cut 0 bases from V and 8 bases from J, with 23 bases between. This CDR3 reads CASSQDFGGVSTKEPQHF. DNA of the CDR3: TGCGCCAGCAGCCAAGATTTTGGGGGTGTAAGCACAAAGGAGCCCCAGCATTTT.

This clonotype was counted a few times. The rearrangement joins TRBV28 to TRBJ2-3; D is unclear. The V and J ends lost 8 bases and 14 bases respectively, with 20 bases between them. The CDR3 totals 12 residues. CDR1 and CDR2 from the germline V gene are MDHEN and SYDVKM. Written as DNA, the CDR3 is TGTGCCAGCCAAACAGTAGGTCTGATGCGGTATTTT. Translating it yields CASQTVGLMRYF.

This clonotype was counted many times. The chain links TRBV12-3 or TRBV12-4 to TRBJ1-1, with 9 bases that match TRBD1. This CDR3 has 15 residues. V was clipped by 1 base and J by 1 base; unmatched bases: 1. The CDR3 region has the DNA TGTGCCAGCAGTTTAGTGGGACAGGGGAACACTGAAGCTTTCTTT. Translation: CASSLVGQGNTEAFF.

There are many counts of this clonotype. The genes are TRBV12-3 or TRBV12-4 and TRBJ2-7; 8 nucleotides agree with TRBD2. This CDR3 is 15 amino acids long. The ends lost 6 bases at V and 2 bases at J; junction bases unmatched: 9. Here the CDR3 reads CASRPDTSGTYEQYF. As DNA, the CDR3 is TGTGCCAGCAGGCCCGACACTAGCGGAACCTACGAGCAGTACTTC.

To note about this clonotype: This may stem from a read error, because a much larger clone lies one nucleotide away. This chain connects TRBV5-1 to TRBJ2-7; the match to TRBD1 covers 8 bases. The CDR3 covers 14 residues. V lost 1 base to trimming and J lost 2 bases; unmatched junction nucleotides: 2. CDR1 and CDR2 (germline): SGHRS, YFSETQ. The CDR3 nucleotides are TGCGCCAGCAGCTTGTGGGACAGGACCTACGAGCAGTACGTC. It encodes CASSLWDRTYEQYV.

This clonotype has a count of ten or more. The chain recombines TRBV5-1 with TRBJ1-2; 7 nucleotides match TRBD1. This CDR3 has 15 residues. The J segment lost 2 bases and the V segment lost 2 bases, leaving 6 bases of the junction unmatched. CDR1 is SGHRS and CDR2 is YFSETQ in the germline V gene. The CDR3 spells CASSFSGQLNYGYTF. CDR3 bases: TGCGCCAGCAGCTTCTCGGGACAGCTAAACTATGGCTACACCTTC.

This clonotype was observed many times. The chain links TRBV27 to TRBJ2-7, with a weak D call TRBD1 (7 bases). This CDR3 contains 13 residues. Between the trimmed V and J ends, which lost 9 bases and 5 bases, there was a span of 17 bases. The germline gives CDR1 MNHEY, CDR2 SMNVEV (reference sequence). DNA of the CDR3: TGTGCCAGGGGGGGACAGACGTCAGACGAGCAGTACTTC. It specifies CARGGQTSDEQYF.

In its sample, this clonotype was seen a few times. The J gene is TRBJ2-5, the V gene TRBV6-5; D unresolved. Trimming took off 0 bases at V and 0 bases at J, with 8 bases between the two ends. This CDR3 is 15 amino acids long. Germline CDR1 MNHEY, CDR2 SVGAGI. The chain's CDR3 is CASSYSIGNQETQYF. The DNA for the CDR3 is TGTGCCAGCAGTTACTCGATTGGAAACCAAGAGACCCAGTACTTC.

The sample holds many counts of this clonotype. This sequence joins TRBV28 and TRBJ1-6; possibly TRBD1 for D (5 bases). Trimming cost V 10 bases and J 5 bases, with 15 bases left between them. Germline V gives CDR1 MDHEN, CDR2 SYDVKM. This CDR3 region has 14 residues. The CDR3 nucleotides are TGTGCCACCAATACAGGACCCGATAATTCACCCCTCCACTTT. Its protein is CATNTGPDNSPLHF.

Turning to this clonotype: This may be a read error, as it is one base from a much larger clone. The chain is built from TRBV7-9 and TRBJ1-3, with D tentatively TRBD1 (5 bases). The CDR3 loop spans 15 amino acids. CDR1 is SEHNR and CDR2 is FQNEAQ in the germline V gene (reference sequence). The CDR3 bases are TGTGCCTCCAGGCCCCGCAGGGACTCTGTAAACACCATATATTTT. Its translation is CASRPRRDSVNTIYF.

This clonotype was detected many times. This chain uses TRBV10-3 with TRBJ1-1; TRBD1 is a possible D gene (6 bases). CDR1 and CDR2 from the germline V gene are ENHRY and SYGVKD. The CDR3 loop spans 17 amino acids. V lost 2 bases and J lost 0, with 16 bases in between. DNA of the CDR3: TGTGCCATCAGTGAGAGGGGAGGACAGCCCTTGAACACTGAAGCTTTCTTT. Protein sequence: CAISERGGQPLNTEAFF.

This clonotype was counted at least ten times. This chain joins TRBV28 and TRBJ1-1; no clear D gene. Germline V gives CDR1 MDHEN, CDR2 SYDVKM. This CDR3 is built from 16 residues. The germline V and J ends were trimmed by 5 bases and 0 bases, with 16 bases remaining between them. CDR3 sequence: CASSQEYRSLNTEAFF. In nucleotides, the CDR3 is TGTGCCAGCAGTCAAGAGTATAGGTCATTGAACACTGAAGCTTTCTTT.

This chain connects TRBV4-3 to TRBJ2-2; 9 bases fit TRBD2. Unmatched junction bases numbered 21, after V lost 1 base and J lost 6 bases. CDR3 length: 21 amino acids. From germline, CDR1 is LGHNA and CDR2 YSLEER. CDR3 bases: TGCGCCAGCAGCCAAGTCGTGGGGACGGGTCGCGGGAGGGCTCGATCCGGGGAGCTGTTTTTT. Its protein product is CASSQVVGTGRGRARSGELFF.

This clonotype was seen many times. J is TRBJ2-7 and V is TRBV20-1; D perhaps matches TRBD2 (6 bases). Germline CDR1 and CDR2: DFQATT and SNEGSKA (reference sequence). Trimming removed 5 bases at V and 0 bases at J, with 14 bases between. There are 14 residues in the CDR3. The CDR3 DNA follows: TGCAGTGCTTGCTTGGGACTGGACTCCTACGAGCAGTACTTC. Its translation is CSACLGLDSYEQYF.

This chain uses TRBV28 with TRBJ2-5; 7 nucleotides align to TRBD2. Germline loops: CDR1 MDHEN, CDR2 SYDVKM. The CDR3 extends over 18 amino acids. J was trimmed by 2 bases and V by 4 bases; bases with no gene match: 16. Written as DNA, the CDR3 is TGTGCCAGCAGTTCTACAATGTTGACTAGCTGGGGGCAAGAGACCCAGTACTTC. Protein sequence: CASSSTMLTSWGQETQYF.

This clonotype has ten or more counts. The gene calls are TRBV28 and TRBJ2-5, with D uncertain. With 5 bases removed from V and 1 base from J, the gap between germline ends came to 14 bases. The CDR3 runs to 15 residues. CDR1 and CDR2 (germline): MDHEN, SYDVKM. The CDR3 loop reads CASSPQEGFQETQYF. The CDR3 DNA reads TGTGCCAGCAGTCCCCAGGAAGGGTTCCAAGAGACCCAGTACTTC.

For the CDR3, the DNA is TGTGCCAGCAGCCCCTTCTCTGGGGCCAACGTCCTGACTTTC. Its translation is CASSPFSGANVLTF. V and J are TRBV12-3 or TRBV12-4 and TRBJ2-6, with D uncertain. This CDR3 comprises 14 residues. Trimming left V 6 bases short and J 0 bases short, with 6 bases between.

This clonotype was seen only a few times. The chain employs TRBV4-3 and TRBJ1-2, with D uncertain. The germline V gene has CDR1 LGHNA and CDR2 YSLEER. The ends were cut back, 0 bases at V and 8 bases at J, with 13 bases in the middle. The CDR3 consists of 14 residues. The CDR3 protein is CASSQDLAAVGYTF. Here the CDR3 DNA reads TGCGCCAGCAGCCAAGATTTAGCCGCCGTGGGCTACACCTTC.

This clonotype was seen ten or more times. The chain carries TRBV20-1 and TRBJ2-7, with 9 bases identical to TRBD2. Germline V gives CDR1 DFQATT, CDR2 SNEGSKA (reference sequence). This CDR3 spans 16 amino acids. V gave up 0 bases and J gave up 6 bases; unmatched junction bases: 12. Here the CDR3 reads CSARETTFGGRGEQYF. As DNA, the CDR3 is TGCAGTGCTAGAGAGACGACTTTCGGCGGGAGGGGCGAGCAGTACTTC.

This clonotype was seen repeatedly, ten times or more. CDR3 sequence (DNA): TGTGCCAGCAGTGAACGTCTCAGGGGGCTGGTGCAGCCCCAGCATTTT. It specifies CASSERLRGLVQPQHF. The chain links TRBV6-1 to TRBJ1-5; 8 bases align to TRBD1. Germline V gene sequence: CDR1 MNHNS, CDR2 SASEGT. The CDR3 consists of 16 residues. Unmatched junction bases numbered 10, after V lost 2 bases and J lost 7 bases.